This paragraph covers one TCR beta chain sequence. This sample was taken from a study of blood T cell repertoires in COVID-19. About the study: The origin of the acute and convalescent COVID-19 samples was the United States, Italy and Spain. In each case, the material was cDNA or gDNA derived from T cells, B-cell-depleted T cells, or PBMCs.

Germline CDR1 reads LGHNA; CDR2 reads YSLEER. The CDR3 is 16 amino acids. Trimming removed 4 bases from V and 3 bases from J, with 17 bases in between. Original methodology: Quantification of nucleated cells was approximated via reference gene primer amplification. Assay: immunoSEQ multiplex PCR; the TCRdb copy retains only in-frame clones and omits some. V, J and clone size derive from that table, while D and trimming were established from the DNA sequence. The table has roughly 79,000 clones, roughly 87% seen once. Source material: peripheral blood. The receptor comes from a woman in her 50s with acute or convalescent COVID-19. J is TRBJ2-3 and V is TRBV4-3; tentatively, D is TRBD1 (5 bases). This chain's CDR3 is CASSPTRAVETDTQYF. For the CDR3, the DNA is TGCGCCAGCAGCCCAACCAGGGCTGTTGAGACAGATACGCAGTATTTT.